Following are 32 T cell receptor beta chains from one sample sequenced in a study of T cells in Graves' hyperthyroidism and ophthalmopathy. Authors of the study amplified TCR beta CDR3 regions from RNA transcripts. An initial round of RT-PCR targeting the TCR CDR3 relied on the HTBI primer set. TCRdb independently ran MiXCR on the multiplex PCR reads; one entry per CDR3 protein. The sample includes about 300,000 distinct CDR3 sequences, roughly a fifth of them seen just once. Sequenced material: blood. The receptors originated from a man in his fifties or sixties with Graves' ophthalmopathy.

This rearrangement joins TRBV20-1 to TRBJ2-1, with D possibly TRBD2 on 5 matching bases. This CDR3 is built from 14 residues. Germline loops: CDR1 DFQATT, CDR2 SNEGSKA (reference sequence). With 2 bases removed from V and 5 bases from J, the gap between germline ends came to 13 bases. This chain's CDR3 is CSARRGDLHNEQFF. DNA for the CDR3: TGCAGTGCTAGACGGGGTGATCTGCACAATGAGCAGTTCTTC.

This clonotype turned up a few times. The J gene is TRBJ2-3, the V gene TRBV19, with D perhaps given as TRBD1 or TRBD2 (6 bases each). This CDR3 region has 17 residues. Between the trimmed V and J ends, which lost 4 bases and 3 bases, there was a span of 20 bases. Germline V CDR1 and CDR2: LNHDA, SQIVND (reference sequence). The CDR3 DNA reads as TGTGCCAGTAGTACCCAGGGTGAGAGAGGGGGGACAGATACGCAGTATTTT. Translating it yields CASSTQGERGGTDTQYF.

The CDR3 nucleotides read TGTGCCAGCTCACCATCGGAAGGGGCGTTGAATCAGCCCCAGCATTTT. This sequence encodes CASSPSEGALNQPQHF. This chain uses TRBV18 with TRBJ1-5, with D perhaps TRBD1 (5 bases). V gave up 2 bases and J gave up 4 bases, with 15 bases separating them. The length of the CDR3 is 16 residues. Germline-derived CDR1 and CDR2 are KGHSH and LQKENI.

This chain uses TRBV2 with TRBJ2-2; D may be TRBD1 or TRBD2 (5 bases each). Germline CDR1 reads SNHLY; CDR2 reads FYNNEI. CDR3 length: 16 amino acids. Trimming removed 4 bases from V and 0 bases from J, with 12 bases in between. CDR3 region: CASSGAGAANTGELFF. DNA for the CDR3: TGTGCCAGCAGTGGGGCCGGGGCAGCGAACACCGGGGAGCTGTTTTTT. Using reference TRBV2 and TRBJ2-2 for the parts outside the CDR3, the full variable domain is EPEVTQTPSHQVTQMGQEVILRCVPISNHLYFYWYRQILGQKVEFLVSFYNNEISEKSEIFDDQFSVERPDGSNFTLKIRSTKLEDSAMYFCASSGAGAANTGELFFGEGSRLTVL.

The table lists this clonotype with a few counts. This sequence joins TRBV5-1 and TRBJ2-7, with TRBD1 as a possible D gene (6 bases). V was shortened by 4 bases and J by 6 bases, with 20 bases between the two germline ends. The germline gives CDR1 SGHRS, CDR2 YFSETQ. The CDR3 covers 15 residues. The DNA of the CDR3 is TGCGCCAGCAGCCCACGCAAGGCCAGGGGTTCCGAGCAGTACTTC. Translation gives CASSPRKARGSEQYF.

The V gene is TRBV5-1, the J gene TRBJ2-7; the match to TRBD1 covers 9 bases. Germline loops: CDR1 SGHRS, CDR2 YFSETQ. Germline trimming cut 4 bases from V and 7 bases from J; bases unmatched to any gene: 12. This CDR3 region has 15 residues. The CDR3 is CASSPGGTGKWEQYF. The CDR3 DNA is TGCGCCAGCAGCCCCGGCGGGACAGGGAAGTGGGAGCAGTACTTC.

The rearrangement links TRBV7-9 to TRBJ2-1; 8 nucleotides align to TRBD2. The length of the CDR3 is 16 residues. V lost 4 bases and J lost 8; bases outside the gene matches: 13. Germline V gives CDR1 SEHNR, CDR2 FQNEAQ (reference sequence). The CDR3 here is CASSSRGGAFVYEQFF. DNA for the CDR3: TGTGCCAGCAGCTCCCGGGGGGGAGCCTTCGTATATGAGCAGTTCTTC.

This clonotype has just one count. The genes are TRBV19 and TRBJ1-6; D remains ambiguous. CDR1 and CDR2 (germline): LNHDA, SQIVND (reference sequence). V lost 3 bases and J lost 10, with 7 bases in between. This CDR3 is 12 amino acids long. DNA of the CDR3: TGTGCCAGTAGTATTCCTCGATCACCCCTCCACTTT. Protein: CASSIPRSPLHF.

V gene TRBV6-2 or TRBV6-3 combines with J gene TRBJ2-1; TRBD2 agrees at 7 bases. CDR3 length: 19 residues. Unmatched junction bases numbered 16, after V lost 5 bases and J lost 0 bases. Germline CDR1 is MNHEY and CDR2 is SVGEGT. This CDR3 is CASSDIRDYGCSSYNEQFF. CDR3 bases: TGTGCCAGCAGTGACATCCGGGACTATGGCTGTAGCTCCTACAATGAGCAGTTCTTC.

This clonotype appeared many times. The CDR3 loop is CASSFGTLSSYEQYF. The CDR3 region has the DNA TGCGCCAGCAGCTTCGGGACACTCAGCTCCTACGAGCAGTACTTC. V and J are TRBV5-1 and TRBJ2-7; perhaps TRBD1 as D (6 bases). V lost 2 bases and J 0 bases, leaving 12 bases between the germline ends. This CDR3 has 15 residues. Looked up from germline, CDR1 is SGHRS and CDR2 is YFSETQ.

This clonotype showed up just a few times. The rearrangement links TRBV20-1 to TRBJ1-2; 7 bases are shared with TRBD1. The germline gives CDR1 DFQATT, CDR2 SNEGSKA (reference sequence). The length of the CDR3 is 13 residues. As DNA, the CDR3 is TGCAGCCCAGAGACAGGGCCATCCGGCGGCTACACCTTC. It yields the protein CSPETGPSGGYTF.

The chain carries TRBV7-2 and TRBJ1-1; TRBD1 matches at 10 bases. With V trimmed by 5 bases and J by 4 bases, 10 bases remained unmatched. Germline CDR1 and CDR2: SGHTA and FQGNSA. CDR3 length: 16 amino acids. Written as DNA, the CDR3 is TGTGCCAGCAGCACCATGACAGGGGGCGCGAGCACTGAAGCTTTCTTT. This translates into CASSTMTGGASTEAFF.

Ten or more counts support this clonotype. The chain joins TRBV20-1 to TRBJ2-4; D gene ambiguous. This CDR3 spans 12 amino acids. V was trimmed by 1 base and J by 9 bases, leaving 10 bases between them. CDR1 and CDR2 (germline): DFQATT, SNEGSKA (reference sequence). CDR3 in DNA: TGCAGTGCTAGAGTTGCAGGAAGCATTCAGTACTTC. Protein: CSARVAGSIQYF.

This chain links TRBV4-2 with TRBJ1-5, with D maybe TRBD1 (5 bases). V shed 4 bases and J shed 12 bases, with 19 bases lying between them. The CDR3 runs to 14 residues. Germline values: CDR1 LGHNA, CDR2 YNFKEQ. The CDR3 loop is CASSPGTPDPGQHF. The CDR3 DNA sequence: TGTGCCAGCAGCCCGGGGACCCCCGATCCGGGCCAGCATTTT.

Of note for this clonotype: Lacking the conserved final phenylalanine or tryptophan, this CDR3 likely reflects a read error. This sequence joins TRBV6-5 and TRBJ2-5; no clear D. Germline V gives CDR1 MNHEY, CDR2 SVGAGI. The CDR3 spans 15 residues. V gave up 2 bases and J gave up 2 bases, with 12 bases separating them. The CDR3 coding sequence is TGTGCCAGCAGTTACGATCTGGCAGAGCAAGAGACCCAGTACGTC. This sequence encodes CASSYDLAEQETQYV.

The chain couples TRBV28 to TRBJ1-2; possibly TRBD1 for D (6 bases). V was cut by 6 bases and J by 5 bases, with 13 bases left in between. The CDR3 contains 13 residues. Germline assignment: CDR1 MDHEN and CDR2 SYDVKM. The CDR3 here is CASSPGQTYGYTF. DNA for the CDR3: TGTGCCAGCAGCCCTGGACAGACTTATGGCTACACCTTC.

This chain connects TRBV28 to TRBJ1-6, with 7 nucleotides matching TRBD1. Germline assignment: CDR1 MDHEN and CDR2 SYDVKM. The CDR3 is 14 residues long. Losses at the gene ends were 7 bases for V and 4 bases for J; bases not matched to a gene: 4. The CDR3 DNA sequence: TGTGCCAGCATACGGGACAGATATAATTCACCCCTCCACTTT. This encodes CASIRDRYNSPLHF.

The genes are TRBV24-1 and TRBJ2-5, with a weak D call TRBD1 (6 bases). CDR1 and CDR2 (germline): KGHDR, SFDVKD. The length of the CDR3 is 19 residues. V lost 0 bases and J 5 bases, leaving 24 bases between the germline ends. The DNA of the CDR3 is TGTGCCACCAGTGATTTGAATGGGAACAGGGACGGTTGTAAGGAGACCCAGTACTTC. Protein product: CATSDLNGNRDGCKETQYF.

This clonotype was recorded at least ten times. The chain employs TRBV2 and TRBJ2-1; D might be TRBD1 (6 bases). V was shortened by 9 bases and J by 0 bases, with 12 bases between the two germline ends. CDR3 length: 14 amino acids. Germline CDR1 SNHLY, CDR2 FYNNEI. CDR3 loop: CASYRARSYNEQFF. The CDR3 nucleotides are TGTGCCAGTTACAGGGCCCGCTCCTACAATGAGCAGTTCTTC.

This clonotype was picked up many times. The V gene is TRBV20-1, the J gene TRBJ2-7; D remains ambiguous. Trimming took off 6 bases at V and 2 bases at J, with 8 bases between the two ends. The CDR3 runs to 11 residues. Germline V gene sequence: CDR1 DFQATT, CDR2 SNEGSKA (reference sequence). In DNA, the CDR3 is TGCAGTGCCGACACCGCCTACGAGCAGTACTTC. Translated, it gives CSADTAYEQYF.

This clonotype was seen repeatedly, ten times or more. V usage is TRBV6-6 and J usage is TRBJ2-1; D is undetermined. CDR3 length equals 11 residues. V was shortened by 2 bases and J by 7 bases, with 3 bases between the two germline ends. Germline values: CDR1 MNHNY, CDR2 SVGAGI (reference sequence). The DNA of the CDR3 is TGTGCCAGCAGTTACGGTAATGAGCAGTTCTTC. Translation gives CASSYGNEQFF.

This clonotype showed up many times. The chain employs TRBV28 and TRBJ1-4; 9 nucleotides align to TRBD1. Germline V gene data show CDR1 as MDHEN and CDR2 as SYDVKM. V was clipped by 5 bases and J by 10 bases; unmatched bases: 14. The CDR3 runs to 16 residues. CDR3: CASSPGVTGGAGKLFF. In DNA form, the CDR3 reads TGTGCCAGCAGTCCCGGGGTAACAGGGGGCGCGGGAAAACTGTTTTTT.

The table lists this clonotype with many counts. This chain uses TRBV11-2 with TRBJ2-7; 9 nucleotides line up with TRBD2. The CDR3 loop spans 17 amino acids. Trimming cost V 5 bases and J 0 bases; bases outside gene matches: 11. In germline, CDR1 is SGHAT, CDR2 FQNNGV. The CDR3 spells CASSPGGGAGSSYEQYF. The CDR3 nucleotides read TGTGCCAGCAGCCCCGGCGGGGGGGCGGGGAGCTCCTACGAGCAGTACTTC.

This clonotype has a handful of counts. The J gene is TRBJ1-3, the V gene TRBV28; D gene ambiguous. V was pared by 3 bases and J by 4 bases, with 7 bases between. Germline-derived CDR1 and CDR2 are MDHEN and SYDVKM. This CDR3 spans 13 amino acids. CDR3 protein: CASSFPTGNTIYF. The CDR3 coding sequence is TGTGCCAGCAGTTTCCCGACAGGAAACACCATATATTTT.

The V and J genes are TRBV11-3 and TRBJ2-3; a possible D gene is TRBD2 (5 bases). This CDR3 is built from 15 residues. Between the trimmed V and J ends, which lost 4 bases and 4 bases, there was a span of 15 bases. The V gene's germline CDR1 is SGHNT and CDR2 YENEEA. The chain's CDR3 is CASSYTSGFSDTQYF. The CDR3 region has the DNA TGTGCCAGCAGCTACACTTCGGGATTCTCAGATACGCAGTATTTT.

In the case of this clonotype: A read error is likely, as this CDR3 ends without the conserved phenylalanine or tryptophan. This chain connects TRBV6-4 to TRBJ2-3; D may be TRBD2 (6 bases). From germline, CDR1 is MRHNA and CDR2 SNTAGT. The V and J ends lost 2 bases and 4 bases respectively, with 10 bases between them. The CDR3 totals 14 residues. As DNA, the CDR3 is TGTGCCAGCAGTGACGGGCGGGATCCAGATACGCAGTATCTT. It yields the protein CASSDGRDPDTQYL.

This clonotype was seen more than once but under ten times. The chain employs TRBV24-1 and TRBJ2-1, with 7 bases fitting TRBD1. The germline CDR1 and CDR2 sequences are KGHDR and SFDVKD. V shed 10 bases, J shed 4 bases, and the junction held 12 bases outside the gene matches. CDR3 length: 15 residues. CDR3 in amino acids: CATERTGTVYNEQFF. In DNA, the CDR3 is TGTGCCACAGAGAGAACCGGGACAGTGTACAATGAGCAGTTCTTC.

This rearrangement joins TRBV7-9 to TRBJ2-3; TRBD2 matches at 9 bases. Germline V lookup: CDR1 SEHNR, CDR2 FQNEAQ (reference sequence). The trim removed 2 bases at V and 2 bases at J, leaving 2 bases unmatched. The CDR3 has 15 amino acids. CDR3 region: CASSLRLADTDTQYF. CDR3 bases: TGTGCCAGCAGCTTACGACTAGCGGACACAGATACGCAGTATTTT.

This clonotype occurred many times. This chain connects TRBV5-6 to TRBJ2-5; TRBD1 matches at 7 bases. The germline gives CDR1 SGHDT, CDR2 YYEEEE. V shed 5 bases, J shed 9 bases, and the junction held 10 bases outside the gene matches. The CDR3 has 13 residues. The CDR3 sequence is CASRPGTATSQYF. The CDR3 DNA reads as TGTGCCAGCAGGCCCGGGACAGCGACGTCCCAGTACTTC.

J is TRBJ2-3 and V is TRBV14; unclear D gene. V lost 7 bases and J 1 base, leaving 12 bases between the germline ends. This CDR3 has 14 amino acids. In germline, CDR1 is SGHDN, CDR2 FVKESK. The CDR3 reads CASKVGGRTDTQYF. The CDR3 DNA reads TGTGCCAGCAAGGTTGGCGGTCGCACAGATACGCAGTATTTT.

This clonotype was seen ten or more times. V is TRBV12-3 or TRBV12-4 and J is TRBJ2-1; 13 bases are shared with TRBD2. The V gene end was trimmed by 2 bases and the J gene end by 9 bases; junction bases not matched to a gene: 13. The CDR3 has 18 amino acids. The CDR3 region is CASSLWARTSGRGGEQFF. CDR3 sequence (DNA): TGTGCCAGCAGTTTATGGGCGCGGACTAGCGGGAGAGGGGGTGAGCAGTTCTTC.

Many counts were recorded for this clonotype. This chain joins TRBV20-1 and TRBJ2-3; D is unclear. The germline V gene encodes CDR1 DFQATT and CDR2 SNEGSKA (reference sequence). The CDR3 contains 12 residues. Between the trimmed V and J ends, which lost 8 bases and 1 base, there was a span of 10 bases. The CDR3 nucleotides are TGCAGTAGGAGACCACGCACAGATACGCAGTATTTT. It is translated as CSRRPRTDTQYF.